This is a list of T cell receptor beta chains from one sample in a study of tumor-infiltrating lymphocytes in localized non-small cell lung cancer. The table came from immunoSEQ multiplex PCR; TCRdb's copy has only in-frame clones and leaves some out. The sample shows approximately 17,000 clones, around 80% of them seen only once. Sequencing was carried out using lung tumor tissue. These receptors originate from a human donor with non-small cell lung cancer. The CDR3 runs from the conserved cysteine through the conserved F or W. The D gene is left open where the match is weak. Clone size is not always given. Where it is, it says once, few, many or a class for expanded clones.

few TRBJ1-1 TRBD1 TRBV10-1 TGCGCCAGCAGTGGTGGGACAGGGGGCGAAAAAGGGGCCACTGAAGCTTTCTTT CASSGGTGGEKGATEAFF
NA TRBJ1-4 NA TRBV7-2 TGTGCCAGCAGCTTACAGGGCCTTAATGAAAAACTGTTTTTT CASSLQGLNEKLFF
NA TRBJ2-3 NA TRBV1 TGCACCAGCAGCCAAATTGGGGGGCGCTCAGATACGCAGTATTTT CTSSQIGGRSDTQYF
NA TRBJ2-2 NA TRBV5-4 TGTGCCAGCAGCGCCCGGGGGAAGTTCACCGGGGAGCTGTTTTTT CASSARGKFTGELFF
NA TRBJ2-1 TRBD2 TRBV7-2 TGTGCCAGCAGCTTTAGGACTAGCGGGAGTGGTGAGCAGTTCTTC CASSFRTSGSGEQFF
NA TRBJ1-1 NA TRBV5-6 TGTGCCAGCAGCTTGTATTTTCGGTTTTCCACTGAAGCTTTCTTT CASSLYFRFSTEAFF
once TRBJ1-2 NA TRBV19 TGTGCCAGTAGTATTTTTGTAACCGGCCCGTCGAGAGGCTACACCTTC CASSIFVTGPSRGYTF
NA TRBJ1-4 NA TRBV5-1 TGCGCCAGCACCCTCCTCCCCGGGACTGGGAATGAAAAACTGTTTTTT CASTLLPGTGNEKLFF
NA TRBJ2-6 NA TRBV6-4 TGTGCCAGCAGTGAATCAGGGGAGGGGGCCAACGTCCTGACTTTC CASSESGEGANVLTF
NA TRBJ1-2 TRBD1 TRBV7-8 TGTGCCAGCAGTCCAATCCAGGGGGGAATTAACTATGGCTACACCTTC CASSPIQGGINYGYTF
few TRBJ2-1 TRBD2 TRBV10-3 TGTGCCATCAGACCTGGTATTAGCGGGATCTACAATGAGCAGTTCTTC CAIRPGISGIYNEQFF
once TRBJ1-5 NA TRBV6-5 TGTGCCAGCACTGGAGGATACAATCAGCCCCAGCATTTT CASTGGYNQPQHF
NA TRBJ1-1 NA TRBV29-1 TGCAGCGTTGACGGGGGGGCAAAAGGGTGGAATGAAGCTTTCTTT CSVDGGAKGWNEAFF
few TRBJ2-7 NA TRBV27 TGTGCCAGCAGTTTATATGGGCAAAGAGGCGAGCAGTACTTC CASSLYGQRGEQYF
once TRBJ1-2 NA TRBV29-1 TGCAGCGTTATAACAGGGTCTAACTATGGCTACACCTTC CSVITGSNYGYTF
NA TRBJ2-7 TRBD2 TRBV28 TGTGCCAGCAGTTCCCGACTAGCGGAGAACTACGAGCAGTACTTC CASSSRLAENYEQYF
once TRBJ1-2 TRBD1 TRBV6-1 TGTGCCGCCGGACAGGGGGCGGGTGGCTACACCTTC CAAGQGAGGYTF
NA TRBJ1-5 NA TRBV7-3 TGTGCCAGCAGCTTGGGGGGCCTTCAGCCCCAGCATTTT CASSLGGLQPQHF
NA TRBJ1-5 NA TRBV15 TGTGCCACCAGAGGGGTCCAGCCCCAGCATTTT CATRGVQPQHF
once TRBJ1-1 TRBD1 TRBV29-1 TGCAGCGTGGCGGGACAGTACACTGAAGCTTTCTTT CSVAGQYTEAFF
NA TRBJ1-1 TRBD1 TRBV28 TGTGCCAGCAGTCCAGACAGGGGTAAGAGGAACACTGAAGCTTTCTTT CASSPDRGKRNTEAFF
once TRBJ2-7 TRBD1 TRBV7-9 TGTGCCAGCAGCTTAGACGCGACAGGGCAGCAGTACTTC CASSLDATGQQYF
NA TRBJ1-1 NA TRBV15 TGTGCCACCAGCAGGGACAGCCTAGCGAGAACGAAAAACACTGAAGCTTTCTTT CATSRDSLARTKNTEAFF
few TRBJ1-2 NA TRBV19 TGTGCCAGTAACAACCGGGGGAATAACTATGGCTACACCTTC CASNNRGNNYGYTF
NA TRBJ2-5 TRBD2 TRBV19 TGTGCCAGTAGTATTCGGGGGGTCCAAGAGACCCAGTACTTC CASSIRGVQETQYF
once TRBJ1-1 NA TRBV29-1 TGCAGCGTCGAATGGTACGGGACGTTGAACACTGAAGCTTTCTTT CSVEWYGTLNTEAFF
NA TRBJ1-4 NA TRBV5-5 TGTGCCAGCAGTTCCGTGGAATATGAGGAAAAACTGTTTTTT CASSSVEYEEKLFF
NA TRBJ1-1 TRBD1 TRBV6-5 TGTGCCAGCAGTTACTGGGAGGGGGCTCGGAACACTGAAGCTTTCTTT CASSYWEGARNTEAFF
few TRBJ2-1 NA TRBV11-3 TGTGCCAGCAGCTTATCGGACCACGCCAATGAGCAGTTCTTC CASSLSDHANEQFF
few TRBJ2-7 NA TRBV4-1 TGCGCCAGCAGCCAAGCTGAGGGACTTCCCGGGTTCTACGAGCAGTACTTC CASSQAEGLPGFYEQYF
NA TRBJ2-7 NA TRBV10-2 TGCGCCAGCAGTGAGTCCGGCCCACTGGGGGCCTCCTCCTACGAGCAGTACTTC CASSESGPLGASSYEQYF
NA TRBJ2-3 NA TRBV5-1 TGCGCCAGCAGCTTGCCTGGTGCGGATACGCAGTATTTT CASSLPGADTQYF
NA TRBJ1-1 NA TRBV30 TGTGCCTGGAGCCAAGATAACACTGAAGCTTTCTTT CAWSQDNTEAFF
NA TRBJ2-1 TRBD2 TRBV7-3 TGTGCCAGCAGCCCCGGGACTAGCGGGGGGCGGAGGGAGCAGTTCTTC CASSPGTSGGRREQFF
few TRBJ2-6 NA TRBV7-9 TGTGCCAGCAGCTTGGAAATCTCTGGGGCCAACGTCCTGACTTTC CASSLEISGANVLTF
few TRBJ1-5 NA TRBV6-5 TGTGCCAGCAGGCCGGGACCGCTCAATCAGCCCCAGCATTTT CASRPGPLNQPQHF
NA TRBJ2-2 NA TRBV29-1 TGCAGCGCTGGGATGAACACCGGGGAGCTGTTTTTT CSAGMNTGELFF
NA TRBJ1-5 TRBD1 TRBV15 TGTGCCACCAGCAGAGATAAGGTTGGGGACAGGGGCAATCAGCCCCAGCATTTT CATSRDKVGDRGNQPQHF
once TRBJ2-6 NA TRBV19 TGTGCCAGTAGAGAGAACGGTGGGGCCAACGTCCTGACTTTC CASRENGGANVLTF
NA TRBJ2-2 NA TRBV18 TGTGCCAGCTCACCATCTGTGGTGCCGGGCGAGATTTTCACCGGGGAGCTGTTTTTT CASSPSVVPGEIFTGELFF
NA TRBJ2-2 TRBD1 TRBV9 TGTGCCAGCAGCGTAATTGGGACAGGGAACACCGGGGAGCTGTTTTTT CASSVIGTGNTGELFF
few TRBJ2-5 NA TRBV18 TGTGCCAGCTCACTGTCAGAGACCCAGTACTTC CASSLSETQYF
NA TRBJ2-3 TRBD1 TRBV5-4 TGTGCCAGCAGCCCCCGGGACAGGATTAGCACAGATACGCAGTATTTT CASSPRDRISTDTQYF
medium-sized TRBJ2-7 NA TRBV4-1 TGCGCCAGCAGCCAAGATTTGGGGCAGGGAAGGTACGAGCAGTACTTC CASSQDLGQGRYEQYF
NA TRBJ2-2 NA TRBV11-3 TGTGCCAGCAGCTTTAGATCGAACACCGGGGAGCTGTTTTTT CASSFRSNTGELFF
NA TRBJ2-6 NA TRBV7-9 TGTGCCAGCAGCCTCCGGGCCCCCGCCCCTGGGGCCAACGTCCTGACTTTC CASSLRAPAPGANVLTF
NA TRBJ2-1 TRBD2 TRBV6-6 TGTGCCAGCACCCTGGGGGCTAGCGGGAGTAATGAGCAGTTCTTC CASTLGASGSNEQFF
NA TRBJ1-5 TRBD1 TRBV19 TGTGCCAGTAGTTTGACAGGGCTGCCGCCCCAGCATTTT CASSLTGLPPQHF
NA TRBJ2-7 TRBD1 TRBV6-6 TGTGCCAGCAGTTTACCGGGACAGGGACAGCAGGAGCAGTACTTC CASSLPGQGQQEQYF
NA TRBJ2-1 TRBD2 TRBV5-1 TGCGCCAGCAGCTTGGCGCTAGCGGGGGAACTGGATGAGCAGTTCTTC CASSLALAGELDEQFF